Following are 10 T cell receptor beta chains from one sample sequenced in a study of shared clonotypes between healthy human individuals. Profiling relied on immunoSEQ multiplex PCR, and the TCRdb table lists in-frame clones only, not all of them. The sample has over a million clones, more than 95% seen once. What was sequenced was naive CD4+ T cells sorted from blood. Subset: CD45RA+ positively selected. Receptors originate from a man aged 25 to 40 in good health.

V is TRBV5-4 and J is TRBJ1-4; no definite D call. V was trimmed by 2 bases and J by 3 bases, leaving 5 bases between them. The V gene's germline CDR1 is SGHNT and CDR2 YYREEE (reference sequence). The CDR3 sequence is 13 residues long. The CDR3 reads CASSFNANEKLFF. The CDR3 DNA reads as TGTGCCAGCAGCTTCAATGCTAATGAAAAACTGTTTTTT.

This chain's CDR3 is CASRDGAGGGTQYF. The DNA for the CDR3 is TGTGCCAGCAGAGACGGGGCAGGCGGGGGGACCCAGTACTTC. The chain is built from TRBV7-2 and TRBJ2-5; TRBD2 matches 7 bases. The CDR3 extends over 14 amino acids. V lost 6 bases and J lost 7; bases outside the gene matches: 11. Germline-derived CDR1 and CDR2 are SGHTA and FQGNSA.

CDR3 DNA sequence: TGTGCCAGCAGTTTTCCCCCGGGACAGAGCTACGAGCAGTACTTC. Translated: CASSFPPGQSYEQYF. This rearrangement joins TRBV5-5 to TRBJ2-7; 7 bases line up with TRBD1. CDR3 length: 15 residues. Germline V lookup: CDR1 SGHKS, CDR2 YYEKEE (reference sequence). V lost 5 bases, J lost 3 bases, and 11 bases stayed unmatched.

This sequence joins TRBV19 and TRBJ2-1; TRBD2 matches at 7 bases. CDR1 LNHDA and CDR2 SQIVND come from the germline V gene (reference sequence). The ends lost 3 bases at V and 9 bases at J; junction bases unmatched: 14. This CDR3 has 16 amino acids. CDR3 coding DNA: TGTGCCAGTAGTATGAGAGCGGGAAAGGCCCCCTTTGAGCAGTTCTTC. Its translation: CASSMRAGKAPFEQFF. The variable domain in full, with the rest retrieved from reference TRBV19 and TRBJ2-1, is DGGITQSPKYLFRKEGQNVTLSCEQNLNHDAMYWYRQDPGQGLRLIYYSQIVNDFQKGDIAEGYSVSREKKESFPLTVTSAQKNPTAFYLCASSMRAGKAPFEQFFGPGTRLTVL.

The CDR3 DNA sequence: TGCAGCGCAACAGGGATCCGCACCTACGAGCAGTACTTC. Translated: CSATGIRTYEQYF. The V and J genes are TRBV29-1 and TRBJ2-7, with D possibly matching TRBD1 (6 bases). The CDR3 consists of 13 residues. The ends were cut back, 7 bases at V and 2 bases at J, with 15 bases in the middle. Germline CDR1 and CDR2: SQVTM and ANQGSEA.

The CDR3 reads CASSITETGAYEQYF. CDR3 bases: TGTGCCAGTAGTATAACAGAGACAGGGGCCTACGAGCAGTACTTC. V gene TRBV19 combines with J gene TRBJ2-7, with 8 nucleotides matching TRBD1. The CDR3 length is 15 residues. Losses at the gene ends were 2 bases for V and 2 bases for J; bases not matched to a gene: 5. Germline CDR1 is LNHDA and CDR2 is SQIVND (reference sequence).

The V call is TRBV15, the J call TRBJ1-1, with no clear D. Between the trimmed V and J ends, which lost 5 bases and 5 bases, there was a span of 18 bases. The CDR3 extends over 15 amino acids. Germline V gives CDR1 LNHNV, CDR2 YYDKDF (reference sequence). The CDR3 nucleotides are TGTGCCACCAGCTACAACCCACGGGGTGATACTGAAGCTTTCTTT. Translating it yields CATSYNPRGDTEAFF.

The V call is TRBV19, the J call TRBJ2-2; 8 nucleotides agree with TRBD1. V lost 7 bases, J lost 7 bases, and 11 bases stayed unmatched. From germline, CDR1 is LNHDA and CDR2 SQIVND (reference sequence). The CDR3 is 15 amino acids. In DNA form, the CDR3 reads TGTGCCAGTATCTATGCGGCAGGGGGCCTCGGGGAGCTGTTTTTT. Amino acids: CASIYAAGGLGELFF.

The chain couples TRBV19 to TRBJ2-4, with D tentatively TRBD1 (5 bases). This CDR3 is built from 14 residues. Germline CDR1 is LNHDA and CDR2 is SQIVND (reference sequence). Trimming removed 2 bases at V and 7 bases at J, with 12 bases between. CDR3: CASSIRGFINIQYF. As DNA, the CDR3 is TGTGCCAGTAGTATAAGGGGTTTTATCAACATTCAGTACTTC.

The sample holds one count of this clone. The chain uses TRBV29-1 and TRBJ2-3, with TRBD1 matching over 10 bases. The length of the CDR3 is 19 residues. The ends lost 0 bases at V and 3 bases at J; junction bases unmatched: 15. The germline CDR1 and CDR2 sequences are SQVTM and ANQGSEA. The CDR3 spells CSVEDVKGGQGRVTDTQYF. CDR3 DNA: TGCAGCGTTGAAGACGTCAAAGGGGGACAGGGGAGGGTTACAGATACGCAGTATTTT.